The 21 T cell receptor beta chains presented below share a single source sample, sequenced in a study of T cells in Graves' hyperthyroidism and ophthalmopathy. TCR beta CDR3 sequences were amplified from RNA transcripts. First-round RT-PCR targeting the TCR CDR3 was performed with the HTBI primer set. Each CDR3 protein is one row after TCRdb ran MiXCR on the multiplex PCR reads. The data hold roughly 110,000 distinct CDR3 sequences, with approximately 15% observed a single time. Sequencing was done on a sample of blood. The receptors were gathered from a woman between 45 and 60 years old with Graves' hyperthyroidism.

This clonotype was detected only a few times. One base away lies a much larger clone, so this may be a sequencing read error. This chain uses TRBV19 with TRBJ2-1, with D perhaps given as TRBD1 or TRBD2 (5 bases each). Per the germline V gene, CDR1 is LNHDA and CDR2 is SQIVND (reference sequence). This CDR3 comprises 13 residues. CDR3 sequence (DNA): TGTGCCAGTAGTAATGTCCGGGGCGGTGAGCAGCTCTTC. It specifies CASSNVRGGEQLF.

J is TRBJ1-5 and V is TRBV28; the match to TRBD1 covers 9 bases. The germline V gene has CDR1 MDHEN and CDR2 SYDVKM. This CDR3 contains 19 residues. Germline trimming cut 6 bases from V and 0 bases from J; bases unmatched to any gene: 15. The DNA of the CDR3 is TGTGCCAGCAGCCCGAGGCCGGGACAGGGCTCCTATAGCAATCAGCCCCAGCATTTT. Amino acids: CASSPRPGQGSYSNQPQHF.

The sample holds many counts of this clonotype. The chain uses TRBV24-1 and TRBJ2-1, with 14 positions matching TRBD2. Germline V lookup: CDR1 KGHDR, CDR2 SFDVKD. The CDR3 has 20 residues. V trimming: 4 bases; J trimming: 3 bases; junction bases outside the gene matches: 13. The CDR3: CATSDLYPTSGRASYNEQFF. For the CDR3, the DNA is TGTGCCACCAGTGACCTTTACCCGACTAGCGGGAGGGCCAGCTACAATGAGCAGTTCTTC.

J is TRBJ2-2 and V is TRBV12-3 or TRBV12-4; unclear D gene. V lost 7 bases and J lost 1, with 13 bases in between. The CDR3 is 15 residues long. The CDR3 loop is CASTRWQMNTGELFF. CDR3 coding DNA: TGTGCCAGCACCAGGTGGCAGATGAACACCGGGGAGCTGTTTTTT.

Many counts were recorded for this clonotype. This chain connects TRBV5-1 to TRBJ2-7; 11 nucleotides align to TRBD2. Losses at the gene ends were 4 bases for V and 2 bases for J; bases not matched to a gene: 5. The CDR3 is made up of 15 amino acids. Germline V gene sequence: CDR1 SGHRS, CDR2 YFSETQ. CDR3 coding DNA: TGCGCCAGCAGCCCCGGGACTAGCGGTCCCTACGAGCAGTACTTC. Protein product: CASSPGTSGPYEQYF. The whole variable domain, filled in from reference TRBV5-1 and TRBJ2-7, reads KAGVTQTPRYLIKTRGQQVTLSCSPISGHRSVSWYQQTPGQGLQFLFEYFSETQRNKGNFPGRFSGRQFSNSRSEMNVSTLELGDSALYLCASSPGTSGPYEQYFGPGTRLTVT.

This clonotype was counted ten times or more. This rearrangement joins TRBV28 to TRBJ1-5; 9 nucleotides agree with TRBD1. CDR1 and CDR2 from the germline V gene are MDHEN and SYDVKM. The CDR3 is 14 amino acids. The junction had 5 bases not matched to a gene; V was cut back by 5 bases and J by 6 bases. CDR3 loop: CASSGDRAGQPQHF. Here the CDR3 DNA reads TGTGCCAGCAGTGGGGACAGGGCCGGTCAGCCCCAGCATTTT.

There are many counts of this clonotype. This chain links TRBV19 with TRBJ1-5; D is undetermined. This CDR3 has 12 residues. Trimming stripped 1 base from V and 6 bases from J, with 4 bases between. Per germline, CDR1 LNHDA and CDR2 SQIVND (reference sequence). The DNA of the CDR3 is TGTGCCAGTAGTATAGGCGGTCAGCCCCAGCATTTT. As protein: CASSIGGQPQHF.

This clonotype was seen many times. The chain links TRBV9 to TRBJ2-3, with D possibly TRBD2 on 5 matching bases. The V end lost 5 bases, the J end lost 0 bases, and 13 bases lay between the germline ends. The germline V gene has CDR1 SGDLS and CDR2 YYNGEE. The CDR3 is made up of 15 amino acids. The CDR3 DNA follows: TGTGCCAGCAGGAGCGGTGTGGGGAGCACAGATACGCAGTATTTT. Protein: CASRSGVGSTDTQYF.

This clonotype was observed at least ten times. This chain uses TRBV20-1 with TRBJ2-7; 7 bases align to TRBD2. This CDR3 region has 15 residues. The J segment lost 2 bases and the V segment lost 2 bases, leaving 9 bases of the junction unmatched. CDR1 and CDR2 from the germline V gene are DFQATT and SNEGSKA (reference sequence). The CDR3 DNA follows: TGCAGTGCTAGATCTCACGTTCTAGCGGCCTACGAGCAGTACTTC. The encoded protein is CSARSHVLAAYEQYF.

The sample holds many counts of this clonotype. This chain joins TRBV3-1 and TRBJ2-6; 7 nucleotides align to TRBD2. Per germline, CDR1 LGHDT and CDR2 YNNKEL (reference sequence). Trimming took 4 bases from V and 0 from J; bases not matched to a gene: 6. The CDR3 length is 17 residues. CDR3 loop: CASSPGEGLSGANVLTF. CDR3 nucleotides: TGTGCCAGCAGCCCGGGGGAGGGGCTCTCTGGGGCCAACGTCCTGACTTTC.

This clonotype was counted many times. CDR3: CASRTGTGTDTQYF. In nucleotides, the CDR3 is TGTGCCAGCAGGACCGGGACAGGGACAGATACGCAGTATTTT. The chain recombines TRBV6-1 with TRBJ2-3, with 9 nucleotides matching TRBD1. The trim removed 6 bases at V and 3 bases at J, leaving 4 bases unmatched. The CDR3 is 14 amino acids. Per the germline V gene, CDR1 is MNHNS and CDR2 is SASEGT.

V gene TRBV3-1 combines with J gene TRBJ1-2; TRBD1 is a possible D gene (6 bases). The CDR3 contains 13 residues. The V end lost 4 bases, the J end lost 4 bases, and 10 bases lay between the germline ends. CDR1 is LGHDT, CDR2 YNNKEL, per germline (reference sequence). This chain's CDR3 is CASSPSGAYGYTF. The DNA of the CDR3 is TGTGCCAGCAGCCCCTCAGGGGCCTATGGCTACACCTTC. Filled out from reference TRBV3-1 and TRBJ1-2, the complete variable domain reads DTAVSQTPKYLVTQMGNDKSIKCEQNLGHDTMYWYKQDSKKFLKIMFSYNNKELIINETVPNRFSPKSPDKAHLNLHINSLELGDSAVYFCASSPSGAYGYTFGSGTRLTVV.

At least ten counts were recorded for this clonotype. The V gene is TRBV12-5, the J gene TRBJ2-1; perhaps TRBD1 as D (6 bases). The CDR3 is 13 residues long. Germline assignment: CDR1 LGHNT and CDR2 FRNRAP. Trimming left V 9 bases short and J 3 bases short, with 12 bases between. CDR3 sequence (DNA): TGTGCTAGCCAGGAGACAGGCTACAATGAGCAGTTCTTC. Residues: CASQETGYNEQFF.

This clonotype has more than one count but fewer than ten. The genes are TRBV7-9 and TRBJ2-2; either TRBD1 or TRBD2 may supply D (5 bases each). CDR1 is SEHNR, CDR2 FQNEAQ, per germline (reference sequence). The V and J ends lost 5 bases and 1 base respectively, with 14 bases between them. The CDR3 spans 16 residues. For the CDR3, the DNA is TGTGCCAGCAGCCAAATGGGACGGATGAACACCGGGGAGCTGTTTTTT. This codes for CASSQMGRMNTGELFF.

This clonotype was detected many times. CDR3 nucleotide sequence: TGCAGCGTGGAGGGGGGGGACACTGAAGCTTTCTTT. Translation gives CSVEGGDTEAFF. The chain links TRBV29-1 to TRBJ1-1, with D possibly TRBD1 on 6 matching bases. The CDR3 extends over 12 amino acids. Germline V gene lookup returns CDR1 SQVTM and CDR2 ANQGSEA. Deletions cut 6 bases from V and 3 bases from J, with 11 bases between. Filled out from reference TRBV29-1 and TRBJ1-1, the complete variable domain reads SAVISQKPSRDICQRGTSLTIQCQVDSQVTMMFWYRQQPGQSLTLIATANQGSEATYESGFVIDKFPISRPNLTFSTLTVSNMSPEDSSIYLCSVEGGDTEAFFGQGTRLTVV.

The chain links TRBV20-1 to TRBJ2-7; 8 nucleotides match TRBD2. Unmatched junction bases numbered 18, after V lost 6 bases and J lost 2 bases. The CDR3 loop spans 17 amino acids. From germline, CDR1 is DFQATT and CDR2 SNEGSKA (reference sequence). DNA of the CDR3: TGCAGTGCCGCCCACTATTTGGCGGGAGGAAATACCTACGAGCAGTACTTC. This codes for CSAAHYLAGGNTYEQYF.

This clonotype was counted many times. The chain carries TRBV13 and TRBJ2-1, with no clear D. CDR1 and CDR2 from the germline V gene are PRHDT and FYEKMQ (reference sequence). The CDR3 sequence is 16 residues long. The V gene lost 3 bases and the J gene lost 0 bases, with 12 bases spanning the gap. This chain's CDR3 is CASSFLAVSSYNEQFF. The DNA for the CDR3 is TGTGCCAGCAGCTTTCTTGCGGTAAGCTCCTACAATGAGCAGTTCTTC.

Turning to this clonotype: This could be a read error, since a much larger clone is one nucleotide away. The CDR3 spells CSGGSSYNGQFF. The DNA for the CDR3 is TGCTCGGGCGGGAGCTCCTACAATGGGCAGTTCTTC. This rearrangement joins TRBV6-1 to TRBJ2-1; TRBD2 aligns across 7 bases. CDR1 and CDR2 (germline): MNHNS, SASEGT. This CDR3 is built from 12 residues.

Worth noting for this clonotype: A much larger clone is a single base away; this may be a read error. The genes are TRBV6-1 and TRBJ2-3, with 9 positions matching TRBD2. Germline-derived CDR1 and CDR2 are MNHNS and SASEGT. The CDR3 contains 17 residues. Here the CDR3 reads CASSKTSAGGFTDMQYF. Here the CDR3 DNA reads TGTGCCAGCAGCAAAACCTCAGCGGGGGGATTCACAGATATGCAGTATTTT.

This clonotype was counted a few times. The CDR3 region has the DNA TGTGCCAGCAGTTTTCTAGCGGGAGGCGGCACAGATACGCAGTATTTT. Its translation is CASSFLAGGGTDTQYF. V usage is TRBV28 and J usage is TRBJ2-3; 11 bases fit TRBD2. The V and J ends lost 3 bases and 1 base, in that order; junction bases with no gene match: 3. The germline V gene has CDR1 MDHEN and CDR2 SYDVKM. This CDR3 region has 16 residues.

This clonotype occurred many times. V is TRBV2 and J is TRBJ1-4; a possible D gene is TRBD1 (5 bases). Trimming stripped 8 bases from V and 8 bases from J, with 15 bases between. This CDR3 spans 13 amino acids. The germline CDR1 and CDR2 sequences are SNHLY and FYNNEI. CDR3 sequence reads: CASCFRSGEKLFF. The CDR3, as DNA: TGTGCCAGCTGTTTTCGCTCAGGGGAAAAACTGTTTTTT.